This T cell receptor beta chain was found in a study of blood T cell repertoires in COVID-19. Study as a whole: T cells, B-cell-depleted T cells, or PBMCs supplied cDNA or gDNA.

Profiling relied on immunoSEQ multiplex PCR, and the TCRdb table lists in-frame clones only, not all of them. The sample consists of some 60,000 clones, roughly 90% of them appearing once. Trimming cost V 1 base and J 1 base, with 13 bases left between them. Germline CDR1 is GTSNPN and CDR2 is SVGIG (reference sequence). The CDR3 covers 15 residues. Input material: peripheral blood. This chain connects TRBV30 to TRBJ1-1; possibly TRBD1 for D (6 bases). This TCR was sampled from a human donor in a cohort sampled during active COVID-19. CDR3 bases: TGTGCCTGGAGTGCCCCCGGGACAAAGAACACTGAAGCTTTCTTT. Translation: CAWSAPGTKNTEAFF.